Following are 2 T cell receptor beta chains from one sample sequenced in a study of CD8 T cell repertoires and HIV-1 epitope variants. These receptors lack a known antigen. The assay was immunoSEQ multiplex PCR, and TCRdb's table has in-frame clones only and misses some. Here the sample spans about 2,800 clones, under 75% being singletons. What was sequenced was cultured CD8+ T cells derived from PBMCs. These receptors came from a male donor with HIV.

The rearrangement links TRBV6-1 to TRBJ2-7; D is possibly TRBD2 (5 bases). The V end was cut by 4 bases, the J end by 5 bases, with 9 bases between. The V gene's germline CDR1 is MNHNS and CDR2 SASEGT. The CDR3 has 12 residues. CDR3 sequence reads: CASSGYGNEQYF. In DNA form, the CDR3 reads TGTGCCAGCAGTGGGTACGGGAACGAGCAGTACTTC.

This clone was counted once. V and J are TRBV19 and TRBJ2-5, with TRBD1 matching 7 bases. Germline CDR1 reads LNHDA; CDR2 reads SQIVND (reference sequence). V was clipped by 3 bases and J by 5 bases; unmatched bases: 6. CDR3 size: 14 residues. CDR3 in amino acids: CASSIRQGSETQYF. Here the CDR3 DNA reads TGTGCCAGTAGTATTAGACAGGGTTCGGAGACCCAGTACTTC.